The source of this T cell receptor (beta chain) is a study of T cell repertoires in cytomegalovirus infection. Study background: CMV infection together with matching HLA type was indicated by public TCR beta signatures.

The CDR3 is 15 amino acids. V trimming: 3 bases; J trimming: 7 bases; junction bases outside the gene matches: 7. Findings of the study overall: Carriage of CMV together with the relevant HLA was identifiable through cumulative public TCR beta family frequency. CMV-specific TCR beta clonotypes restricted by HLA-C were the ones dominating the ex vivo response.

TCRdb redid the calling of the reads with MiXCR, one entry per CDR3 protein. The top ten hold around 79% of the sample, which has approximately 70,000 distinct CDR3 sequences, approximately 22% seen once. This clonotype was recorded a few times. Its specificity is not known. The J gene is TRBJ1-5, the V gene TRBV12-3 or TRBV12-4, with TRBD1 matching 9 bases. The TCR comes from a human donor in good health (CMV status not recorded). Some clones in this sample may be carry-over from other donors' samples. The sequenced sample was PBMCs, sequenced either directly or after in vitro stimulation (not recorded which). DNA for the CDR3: TGTGCCAGCAGTTTCGCGGGACAGGGAGGCCAGCCCCAGCATTTT. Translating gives CASSFAGQGGQPQHF.